The following is a T cell receptor beta chain sequence with its context. This CDR3 is built from 15 residues. Germline-derived CDR1 and CDR2 are MNHEY and SVGAGI. Trimming shortened V by 6 bases and J by 1 base, and 13 bases separated the two germline ends. What the library attached to individual cDNA molecules were unique molecular identifiers. MiXCR was run by TCRdb on the RACE reads, yielding one entry per CDR3 protein. Of more than 75,000 distinct CDR3 sequences listed, 7% to 9% are singletons. Time point reported: healthy volunteer bleed at 6 weeks. Unfractionated whole blood was the source from which total RNA was extracted. The data were taken from a study of human T cells and chemical hapten exposure. Whole-study context: How much TCR each sample yielded varied, mostly because pooled library volumes differed slightly.

The chain joins TRBV6-5 to TRBJ1-3, with D hard to call. Sequencing used whole blood. This receptor was obtained from a male donor in good health. Some clones in this sample may be carry-over from other donors' samples. CDR3 bases: TGTGCCAGCAGAGCGGTGGGGTGGTCTGGAAACACCATATATTTT. Its translation: CASRAVGWSGNTIYF.